The following is a TCR beta chain sequence with its context. Its antigen is not yet known. No much larger clonotype is one base removed from it; base qualities were not supplied. To sequence the TCRbeta CDR3 region, genomic DNA was isolated from the sorted cells. TCRbeta CDR3 regions were sequenced using the immunoSEQ Assay. TCRdb holds this immuneACCESS table with in-frame rearrangements only. Some clones are missing; in checked studies, unresolved V genes explain under half, and the rest has no known cause. The sample has more than 75,000 clones on record, 85% to 90% of them singletons. The top ten clonotypes cover approximately 0.93% of the sample. This entry is derived from a study of OX40 agonist ivuxolimab in advanced cancers. Broadly, across the study: The costimulatory receptor OX40 (CD134) was targeted by ivuxolimab, a fully human IgG2 agonistic monoclonal antibody. The paper covers the monotherapy dose-escalation part of the phase I ivuxolimab trial, which included N ≈ 50 patients. Patients were allowed to have had prior anti-PD-1, anti-PD-L1 or anti-CTLA-4 therapy, and approximately 37% of the dose-escalation patients had been treated with checkpoint inhibitors. Intravenous ivuxolimab was administered to patients every 2 weeks at six dose levels: 0.01, 0.1, 0.3, 1.5, 3 and 10 mg/kg. In the dose-escalation cohort, approximately 82% of patients were male, and the mean age was 60 years with a range of roughly 20 to 85. Partial responses occurred in three dose-escalation patients, of whom one had hepatocellular carcinoma and two had cutaneous melanoma. Among the 52 dose-escalation patients, approximately 20 had hepatocellular carcinoma, 15 or so melanoma, 9 renal cell carcinoma and 9 head and neck cancer. The purpose of peripheral TCRbeta sequencing was to test whether ivuxolimab changed TCR sequence diversity and led to clonal T-cell expansion. General study outcomes and caveats: In partial responders in the 0.1-3.0 mg/kg groups, normalized peripheral clonal expansion was found to be among the lowest, especially among CD8+ T cells. Low levels of normalized T-cell clonal expansion were also shown by some nonresponding patients. On average, CD8+ T cells showed more expanded clones than CD4+ T cells after ivuxolimab. At doses of 0.1 to 3.0 mg/kg, clonal expansion of both CD4+ and CD8+ T cells in blood was seen between baseline and week 6. The antigen specificity of the peripheral T cells that underwent clonal expansion was not determined.

V ends up 3 bases short and J 0 bases short, with an unmatched junction base count of 8. The CDR3 contains 16 residues, cysteine and phenylalanine counted. Of the read, only the CDR3 DNA is kept; its 48 bases are in frame from base 1. Based on the germline V gene, the CDR1 and CDR2 sequences are MNHNS and SASEGT. The trial excluded patients who had a history of autoimmune disease or were on systemic immunosuppression. In every dose cohort, peripheral blood was drawn for TCR sequencing at baseline, cycle 4 day 1, and cycle 7 day 1. Samples were obtained from an open-label, multicenter, first-in-human phase I dose-escalation trial of ivuxolimab. Adults with locally advanced or metastatic head and neck squamous cell, hepatocellular, melanoma or renal cell carcinoma were enrolled in the trial. Before TCR sequencing, CD4+ T cells and CD8+ T cells from peripheral blood were sorted into separate populations.

The sequence was collected from an adult with an advanced solid tumor such as melanoma, head and neck, liver or kidney cancer. This chain joins TRBV6-1 to TRBJ2-7, with TRBD2 matching 7 junction bases. Sequenced here: CD4+ or CD8+ T cells sorted from blood, sampled in a trial of the OX40 agonist ivuxolimab. The CDR3 sequence is CASSEIPGGISYEQYF. The DNA is as follows: TGTGCCAGCAGTGAGATCCCGGGGGGAATCTCCTACGAGCAGTACTTC.